This TCR beta chain was captured by sequencing in a study of T cell changes during pregnancy in multiple sclerosis. The CDR3 consists of 16 residues. Germline V gene sequence: CDR1 LNHDA, CDR2 SQIVND (reference sequence). V lost 5 bases to trimming and J lost 12 bases; unmatched junction nucleotides: 14. Measured with immunoSEQ multiplex PCR; TCRdb has only the in-frame clones, and not every one. The table shows 55,000 or so clones, with approximately 90% occurring only once. The clonotype comes from a female donor with multiple sclerosis, enrolled in a pregnancy study. Specimen: CD4+ T cells from peripheral blood mononuclear cells, collected in the first trimester of pregnancy. The V call is TRBV19, the J call TRBJ2-1, with 12 nucleotides matching TRBD2. The CDR3 loop reads CASSSFLTSGSGVQFF. CDR3 in DNA: TGTGCCAGTAGTTCTTTTCTGACTAGCGGGAGTGGCGTGCAGTTCTTC.